The 11 T cell receptor beta chains reported below all come from one sample, sequenced in a study of response to subunit inactivated influenza vaccine (dated 2018 in TCRdb). Libraries were prepared through RT-PCR. Sequencing relied on an Illumina HiSeq 2500. TCRdb ran its own pipeline on the public reads, namely fastp trimming at Q25 and MiXCR clone calling, and kept in-frame beta chains. Records with the same CDR3 protein are collapsed into one entry carrying the most frequent genes and DNA. Present in this sample are about 540,000 distinct CDR3 sequences, roughly 23% of which were seen just once. The top ten constitute 2.5% to 3% of the sample. In addition, the sample was reused for a study of T cells expressing NK-cell markers. Reported in the second study: 5'RACE template switching, by which a universal primer site and unique molecular identifiers were added, was used to make TCR beta cDNA libraries.

The sample was CD4+ T cells sorted from PBMCs, taken 12 days after vaccination. The receptor set was obtained from a man aged 45-65 years who received an inactivated influenza vaccine. Donor details come from another sample of the same person, matched by shared clones.

In this sample, this clonotype turned up many times. The rearrangement links TRBV5-1 to TRBJ2-5; possibly TRBD1 for D (6 bases). CDR3 length: 14 residues. With 4 bases removed from V and 0 bases from J, the gap between germline ends came to 10 bases. Per the germline V gene, CDR1 is SGHRS and CDR2 is YFSETQ. The CDR3 region has the DNA TGCGCCAGCAGCCCGGGGACAAACCAAGAGACCCAGTACTTC. Its translation: CASSPGTNQETQYF.

This clonotype was observed a few times. The chain employs TRBV12-3 or TRBV12-4 and TRBJ2-1, with 9 bases that match TRBD2. The CDR3 extends over 16 amino acids. Germline trimming cut 5 bases from V and 9 bases from J; bases unmatched to any gene: 14. The CDR3 DNA follows: TGTGCCAGCAGTCTCCCCGCCGGGACTAGCATGGGTGAGCAGTTCTTC. It codes for CASSLPAGTSMGEQFF.

V gene TRBV20-1 combines with J gene TRBJ2-3; maybe TRBD2 (5 bases). Trimming took off 3 bases at V and 4 bases at J, with 20 bases between the two ends. The CDR3 loop spans 16 amino acids. Germline loops: CDR1 DFQATT, CDR2 SNEGSKA (reference sequence). CDR3 region: CSASDAPGLVPDTQYF. DNA of the CDR3: TGCAGTGCTAGTGACGCTCCCGGACTCGTACCAGATACGCAGTATTTT.

The chain couples TRBV11-2 to TRBJ2-7; 7 bases match TRBD1. CDR3 length: 16 amino acids. V lost 6 bases to trimming and J lost 2 bases; unmatched junction nucleotides: 13. Germline V gene sequence: CDR1 SGHAT, CDR2 FQNNGV. CDR3 in DNA: TGTGCCAGCAGTTTCGTATTAGACAGGGCCGCCTACGAGCAGTACTTC. Translating gives CASSFVLDRAAYEQYF.

The chain recombines TRBV4-3 with TRBJ2-2, with D perhaps matching TRBD1 (5 bases). Trimming cost V 1 base and J 2 bases, with 11 bases left between them. Germline loops: CDR1 LGHNA, CDR2 YSLEER. This CDR3 comprises 16 residues. CDR3 loop: CASSQVAGINTGELFF. The CDR3 DNA reads TGCGCCAGCAGCCAAGTTGCAGGGATTAACACCGGGGAGCTGTTTTTT.

The gene calls are TRBV5-5 and TRBJ1-6, with a tentative D call TRBD1 (5 bases). The CDR3 length is 14 residues. Trimming took 5 bases from V and 7 from J, leaving 13 bases between them. Germline-derived CDR1 and CDR2 are SGHKS and YYEKEE (reference sequence). The DNA of the CDR3 is TGTGCCAGCAGGGTGGGAGACAGAAATTCACCCCTCCACTTT. This sequence encodes CASRVGDRNSPLHF.

This clonotype was seen a few times. V and J are TRBV7-2 and TRBJ2-7; 7 bases are shared with TRBD2. The germline V gene has CDR1 SGHTA and CDR2 FQGNSA. V shed 6 bases and J 2 bases; nucleotides not matched to a gene: 16. The CDR3 is made up of 17 amino acids. CDR3 amino acids: CASSESRLARPTYEQYF. The CDR3 bases are TGTGCCAGCAGTGAGAGCCGACTAGCCCGACCTACCTACGAGCAGTACTTC. Drawing the rest from reference TRBV7-2 and TRBJ2-7, the complete variable domain is GAGVSQSPSNKVTEKGKDVELRCDPISGHTALYWYRQSLGQGLEFLIYFQGNSAPDKSGLPSDRFSAERTGGSVSTLTIQRTQQEDSAVYLCASSESRLARPTYEQYFGPGTRLTVT.

The chain combines TRBV20-1 with TRBJ2-1, with 7 bases lining up with TRBD2. The junction had 16 bases not matched to a gene; V was cut back by 2 bases and J by 12 bases. The CDR3 has 15 residues. Per the germline V gene, CDR1 is DFQATT and CDR2 is SNEGSKA (reference sequence). Written as DNA, the CDR3 is TGCAGTGCTAGACCAGCGGGGATCAACAATGAAGGGCAGTTCTTC. It yields the protein CSARPAGINNEGQFF.

In its sample, this clonotype was seen a few times. The V call is TRBV6-2 or TRBV6-3, the J call TRBJ1-5; D remains unclear. CDR3 length equals 14 residues. Germline assignment: CDR1 MNHEY and CDR2 SVGEGT. V was trimmed by 2 bases and J by 7 bases, leaving 12 bases between them. The CDR3 DNA reads as TGTGCCAGCAGTTACGATTCTTTGAGGCAGCCCCAGCATTTT. Amino acid sequence: CASSYDSLRQPQHF.

This clonotype was seen only a few times. The chain carries TRBV2 and TRBJ2-1; D is uncertain. Germline CDR1 and CDR2: SNHLY and FYNNEI. Trimming took off 8 bases at V and 2 bases at J, with 10 bases between the two ends. The CDR3 has 13 residues. CDR3 residues: CASRGSTYNEQFF. For the CDR3, the DNA is TGTGCCAGCCGAGGTAGTACCTACAATGAGCAGTTCTTC.

This clonotype has just a few counts. The chain employs TRBV5-1 and TRBJ1-2, with D possibly matching TRBD1 (6 bases). The germline V gene has CDR1 SGHRS and CDR2 YFSETQ. The CDR3 has 16 amino acids. V gave up 0 bases and J gave up 7 bases, with 19 bases separating them. The CDR3 coding sequence is TGCGCCAGCAGCTTGGGGCCACCCGCAGGGGCTAGTGGCTACACCTTC. This translates into CASSLGPPAGASGYTF.